Listed below are T cell receptor beta chains from one sample, sequenced in a study of cytomegalovirus exposure and HLA in healthy donors. Sequencing used immunoSEQ multiplex PCR; TCRdb keeps in-frame clones, though not all of them. The sample lists some 120,000 clones, around two thirds occurring once. The sequencing input was PBMCs. The receptor source for this set is a woman in her forties in good health and CMV-seropositive. Both conserved end residues are part of each CDR3. Fields, in order: J gene, V gene, D gene, clone size, CDR3 protein. D genes are given only for firm matches. Size is stated for part of the rows, as once, few or many counts, or as a class when the clone is expanded.

TRBJ1-2 | TRBV15 | - | - | CATSRDQWEGEGYTF
TRBJ2-4 | TRBV28 | TRBD1 | few | CASSRGQVKNIQYF
TRBJ2-7 | TRBV1 | - | few | CTSSPDCLYEQYF
TRBJ2-3 | TRBV27 | TRBD2 | - | CASRLAGALSTDTQYF
- | TRBV5-6 | TRBD2 | - | CASSLVAGVSEQYF
TRBJ2-3 | TRBV18 | TRBD1 | - | CASSLLDRGRTDTQYF
TRBJ1-1 | TRBV19 | - | - | CATTGRRLNTEAFF
TRBJ2-1 | TRBV6-1 | TRBD1 | - | CASSELGQFYNEQFF
TRBJ2-1 | TRBV28 | - | - | CASSSPLWGTYNEQFF
TRBJ1-2 | TRBV6-6 | TRBD1 | - | CASSYSLLRDRGNYTF
TRBJ2-2 | TRBV6-4 | TRBD2 | - | CASSGTSGNTGELFF
TRBJ2-1 | TRBV4-3 | TRBD2 | - | CASSQDRGLAGAFEQFF
TRBJ2-7 | TRBV27 | TRBD2 | - | CASSLREGPYEQYF
TRBJ2-1 | TRBV12-5 | - | - | CASGPLPGSEQFF
TRBJ1-5 | TRBV27 | - | - | CASSLLGQHNQPQHF
TRBJ1-3 | TRBV15 | - | - | CATSRDRTRISGNTIYF
TRBJ2-1 | TRBV7-2 | - | - | CASSLLAQGNEQFF
TRBJ2-1 | TRBV25-1 | TRBD2 | - | CASSEFVGGPEGEQFF
TRBJ2-1 | TRBV4-3 | TRBD2 | once | CASSPSAGPNNEQFF
TRBJ2-5 | TRBV5-1 | TRBD2 | - | CASSLASGTSRETQYF
TRBJ2-7 | TRBV7-9 | TRBD1 | few | CASSLWYGTGGGYEQYF
TRBJ2-1 | TRBV4-1 | - | - | CASSQRSLTYNEQFF
TRBJ1-1 | TRBV5-1 | - | - | CASSLAPTGNTEAFF
TRBJ2-7 | TRBV7-2 | - | - | CASSVAQGYEQYF
TRBJ2-7 | TRBV29-1 | TRBD1 | - | CSVVTRDRVYEQYF
TRBJ1-1 | TRBV27 | - | - | CASSFQGTEAFF
TRBJ2-2 | TRBV5-6 | TRBD1 | - | CASSTRQGTITGELFF
TRBJ1-2 | TRBV7-2 | - | - | CASSRPGNSYGYTF